This passage covers 9 T cell receptor beta chains from one sample sequenced in a study of T-cell reconstitution after alpha-beta-depleted transplantation in children. For TCRbeta, the library was prepared with unique molecular identifiers. TCRdb re-analysed the PCR reads in MiXCR, keeping a single row per CDR3 protein. The data show over 550,000 distinct CDR3 sequences, over 9.5% seen once. The input for sequencing was PBMCs from the stem cell graft donor, taken from the stem cell graft. The receptors here all came from a human donor who donated a stem cell graft to a child with acute myeloid leukemia.

J is TRBJ2-7 and V is TRBV6-5; TRBD2 matches 10 bases. This CDR3 has 14 residues. J gave up 3 bases and V 4 bases, and 3 bases lay outside the gene matches. The V gene's germline CDR1 is MNHEY and CDR2 SVGAGI. The chain's CDR3 is CASSSGLAYYEQYF. CDR3 in DNA: TGTGCCAGCAGTTCGGGACTAGCGTACTACGAGCAGTACTTC.

This clonotype appeared a few times. CDR3 loop: CASRRLASNTGELFF. CDR3 sequence (DNA): TGTGCCAGCAGGAGACTAGCGAGTAACACCGGGGAGCTGTTTTTT. The rearrangement joins TRBV2 to TRBJ2-2; 8 nucleotides agree with TRBD2. In germline, CDR1 is SNHLY, CDR2 FYNNEI. After removal of 6 bases from V and 2 bases from J, the junction contained 5 bases not matched to a gene. This CDR3 is built from 15 residues.

There are many counts of this clonotype. The CDR3 DNA follows: TGTGCCAGCAGCTTACAGGGAGACTATGGCTACACCTTC. Protein: CASSLQGDYGYTF. The genes are TRBV27 and TRBJ1-2; D might be TRBD1 (6 bases). CDR1 is MNHEY and CDR2 is SMNVEV in the germline V gene (reference sequence). The CDR3 is made up of 13 amino acids. Trimming pared 6 bases from V and 3 bases from J, leaving 11 bases between.

This clonotype has a handful of counts. V usage is TRBV27 and J usage is TRBJ1-5; 9 bases match TRBD1. CDR1 MNHEY and CDR2 SMNVEV come from the germline V gene (reference sequence). The CDR3 contains 14 residues. J gave up 4 bases and V 7 bases, and 5 bases lay outside the gene matches. The CDR3 nucleotides are TGTGCCAGCAAAGGGACAGGGTCAAATCAGCCCCAGCATTTT. It yields the protein CASKGTGSNQPQHF.

This clonotype has a count of ten or more. This chain uses TRBV20-1 with TRBJ1-4, with 9 nucleotides matching TRBD1. Germline V CDR1 and CDR2: DFQATT, SNEGSKA (reference sequence). The V segment lost 6 bases and the J segment 7 bases; nucleotides outside the gene matches: 9. The CDR3 is 14 residues long. CDR3 sequence (DNA): TGCAGTGCAATACAGGGGGCCGGGAGTGAAAAACTGTTTTTT. It codes for CSAIQGAGSEKLFF.

The chain is built from TRBV3-1 and TRBJ2-7; 10 positions match TRBD2. The CDR3 extends over 15 amino acids. The junction had 5 bases not matched to a gene; V was cut back by 6 bases and J by 0 bases. Germline V CDR1 and CDR2: LGHDT, YNNKEL (reference sequence). The CDR3 sequence is CASRKTSGYSYEQYF. In DNA, the CDR3 is TGTGCCAGCAGAAAGACTAGCGGGTACTCCTACGAGCAGTACTTC.

This clonotype came up a few times. The CDR3 sequence is CASSSPGKVATNEKLFF. For the CDR3, the DNA is TGTGCCAGCAGTTCCCCAGGGAAAGTCGCAACTAATGAAAAACTGTTTTTT. J is TRBJ1-4 and V is TRBV6-2 or TRBV6-3; weak D call: TRBD1 (5 bases). With 4 bases removed from V and 0 bases from J, the gap between germline ends came to 15 bases. This CDR3 has 17 amino acids. Germline CDR1 is MNHEY and CDR2 is SVGEGT.

This rearrangement joins TRBV7-3 to TRBJ2-5; D is unclear. V lost 5 bases and J 5 bases, leaving 15 bases between the germline ends. The germline CDR1 and CDR2 sequences are SGHTA and FQGTGA. CDR3 length equals 14 residues. Here the CDR3 DNA reads TGTGCCAGCAGCCCGAATAGATTCGGGGAGACCCAGTACTTC. Translating gives CASSPNRFGETQYF.

This clonotype was recorded once. The rearrangement links TRBV7-9 to TRBJ1-5; 8 nucleotides agree with TRBD1. Looked up from germline, CDR1 is SEHNR and CDR2 is FQNEAQ (reference sequence). Trimming cost V 5 bases and J 8 bases; bases outside gene matches: 8. CDR3 size: 14 residues. The CDR3 DNA sequence: TGTGCCAGCAGCCTCGGACAGGGCATAGAGCCCCAGCATTTT. The encoded protein is CASSLGQGIEPQHF.